The 21 T cell receptor beta chains given below trace back to one sample, sequenced in a study of early T cells in non-severe SARS-CoV-2 infection. MiXCR was run by TCRdb on the 5' RACE reads, yielding one entry per CDR3 protein. The sample consists of fewer than 50,000 distinct CDR3 sequences, under 7% of them appearing once. The sample was whole blood, taken at baseline. Source of these receptors: an adult who was a healthcare worker with PCR-confirmed SARS-CoV-2 infection or an uninfected control (not recorded which).

In its sample, this clonotype was seen many times. The V call is TRBV6-2 or TRBV6-3, the J call TRBJ2-3; D call uncertain. With 2 bases removed from V and 6 bases from J, the gap between germline ends came to 9 bases. The germline V gene encodes CDR1 MNHEY and CDR2 SVGEGT. The CDR3 covers 13 residues. As DNA, the CDR3 is TGTGCCAGCAGTTACGGACCCGGGGATACGCAGTATTTT. It encodes CASSYGPGDTQYF.

Many counts were recorded for this clonotype. The rearrangement links TRBV6-5 to TRBJ1-1; a weak D match, TRBD1 (6 bases). The ends were cut back, 0 bases at V and 0 bases at J, with 17 bases in the middle. This CDR3 comprises 18 residues. In germline, CDR1 is MNHEY, CDR2 SVGAGI. The CDR3 sequence is CASSYSLPGAHMNTEAFF. The CDR3 DNA sequence: TGTGCCAGCAGTTACTCGCTTCCAGGGGCTCACATGAACACTGAAGCTTTCTTT.

This chain joins TRBV29-1 and TRBJ2-5; 8 bases are shared with TRBD1. The germline gives CDR1 SQVTM, CDR2 ANQGSEA. J lost 4 bases, V lost 6 bases, and 4 bases had no gene match. The CDR3 is 12 residues long. The CDR3, as DNA: TGCAGCGTAGGAGACAGGGGAGAGACCCAGTACTTC. Amino acids: CSVGDRGETQYF.

The rearrangement joins TRBV11-3 to TRBJ2-2; 7 bases fit TRBD1. Germline CDR1 reads SGHNT; CDR2 reads YENEEA. The CDR3 contains 13 residues. V was pared by 10 bases and J by 7 bases, with 9 bases of the junction left unmatched. CDR3 in amino acids: CATRGQAVGELFF. The CDR3 bases are TGTGCCACAAGAGGACAGGCGGTCGGGGAGCTGTTTTTT.

This clonotype showed up many times. This rearrangement joins TRBV6-5 to TRBJ1-1; TRBD1 is a possible D gene (5 bases). This CDR3 contains 15 residues. CDR1 and CDR2 from the germline V gene are MNHEY and SVGAGI. Trimming took off 4 bases at V and 2 bases at J, with 14 bases between the two ends. This CDR3 is CASSSSYRSNTEAFF. Written as DNA, the CDR3 is TGTGCCAGCAGTTCCTCCTACAGGAGCAACACTGAAGCTTTCTTT.

In this sample, this clonotype turned up many times. The CDR3 sequence: CASVTWGPKYF. CDR3 in DNA: TGTGCCAGCGTGACTTGGGGCCCGAAGTACTTC. The chain combines TRBV6-6 with TRBJ2-4; TRBD1 is a possible D gene (5 bases). The length of the CDR3 is 11 residues. V dropped 8 bases and J dropped 14 bases, with 16 bases sitting between them. The germline V gene has CDR1 MNHNY and CDR2 SVGAGI (reference sequence).

This clonotype occurred many times. The chain has TRBV7-2 and TRBJ1-1, with 10 bases matching TRBD1. Germline-derived CDR1 and CDR2 are SGHTA and FQGNSA. V gave up 0 bases and J gave up 2 bases; unmatched junction bases: 6. This CDR3 spans 17 amino acids. CDR3 coding DNA: TGTGCCAGCAGCTTAGCCGGGACAGGGGTTACTAACACTGAAGCTTTCTTT. It is translated as CASSLAGTGVTNTEAFF. Full variable domain (rest looked up from reference TRBV7-2 and TRBJ1-1): GAGVSQSPSNKVTEKGKDVELRCDPISGHTALYWYRQSLGQGLEFLIYFQGNSAPDKSGLPSDRFSAERTGGSVSTLTIQRTQQEDSAVYLCASSLAGTGVTNTEAFFGQGTRLTVV.

This clonotype has at least ten counts. The chain couples TRBV3-1 to TRBJ1-4; no reliable D call. CDR1 and CDR2 (germline): LGHDT, YNNKEL (reference sequence). Deletions cut 1 base from V and 3 bases from J, with 3 bases between. The CDR3 runs to 13 residues. For the CDR3, the DNA is TGTGCCAGCAGCCAAGTCCCTAATGAAAAACTGTTTTTT. The encoded protein is CASSQVPNEKLFF.

This clonotype was found many times. This rearrangement joins TRBV28 to TRBJ2-3; D gene uncertain. The CDR3 runs to 13 residues. Germline CDR1 MDHEN, CDR2 SYDVKM. The germline V and J ends were trimmed by 7 bases and 1 base, with 9 bases remaining between them. The CDR3 here is CASTSRRTDTQYF. The DNA of the CDR3 is TGTGCCAGCACCTCTCGTCGCACAGATACGCAGTATTTT.

This clonotype was seen at least ten times. V and J are TRBV6-5 and TRBJ2-5, with a tentative D call TRBD1 (6 bases). The germline gives CDR1 MNHEY, CDR2 SVGAGI. CDR3 length: 13 residues. V dropped 6 bases and J dropped 4 bases, with 12 bases sitting between them. DNA of the CDR3: TGTGCCAGCAGCCCAGGGGTGGCAGAGACCCAGTACTTC. Amino acids: CASSPGVAETQYF.

This clonotype was observed at least ten times. V is TRBV10-3 and J is TRBJ2-2; the D gene could be TRBD1 or TRBD2 (6 bases each). The CDR3 is made up of 14 amino acids. Germline V lookup: CDR1 ENHRY, CDR2 SYGVKD. The V end was cut by 4 bases, the J end by 3 bases, with 9 bases between. Here the CDR3 DNA reads TGTGCCATCAGTGTGGAGGGGGACACCGGGGAGCTGTTTTTT. It specifies CAISVEGDTGELFF.

There are a few counts of this clonotype. The V gene is TRBV11-3, the J gene TRBJ2-2, with 8 bases that match TRBD1. CDR1 and CDR2 (germline): SGHNT, YENEEA. V was clipped by 5 bases and J by 5 bases; unmatched bases: 7. This CDR3 is 15 amino acids long. CDR3 DNA sequence: TGTGCCAGCAGCCCTCGGACAGGGTGGACCGGGGAGCTGTTTTTT. Translation gives CASSPRTGWTGELFF.

In this sample, this clonotype turned up many times. The rearrangement joins TRBV29-1 to TRBJ1-1, with no clear D. Germline loops: CDR1 SQVTM, CDR2 ANQGSEA. The CDR3 sequence is 11 residues long. Deletions cut 6 bases from V and 0 bases from J, with 5 bases between. DNA for the CDR3: TGCAGCGTCGGGGTGAACACTGAAGCTTTCTTT. Translating it yields CSVGVNTEAFF.

The sample holds a few counts of this clonotype. This sequence joins TRBV27 and TRBJ2-2; no firm D call. This CDR3 contains 13 residues. With 5 bases removed from V and 3 bases from J, the gap between germline ends came to 7 bases. Germline CDR1 is MNHEY and CDR2 is SMNVEV (reference sequence). The CDR3, as DNA: TGTGCCAGCAGTCGATGGGACACCGGGGAGCTGTTTTTT. Translation gives CASSRWDTGELFF.

This clonotype was seen more than once but under ten times. The chain carries TRBV6-6 and TRBJ1-1; no firm D call. V was trimmed by 0 bases and J by 1 base, leaving 9 bases between them. The CDR3 is 15 residues long. Germline CDR1 is MNHNY and CDR2 is SVGAGI (reference sequence). Here the CDR3 reads CASSYSARANTEAFF. The CDR3 DNA sequence: TGTGCCAGCAGTTACTCGGCGAGGGCGAACACTGAAGCTTTCTTT.

This clonotype has a count of ten or more. This sequence joins TRBV6-2 or TRBV6-3 and TRBJ2-6; D unresolved. The CDR3 totals 16 residues. V was cut by 2 bases and J by 0 bases, with 8 bases left in between. Per the germline V gene, CDR1 is MNHEY and CDR2 is SVGEGT. The CDR3 spells CASSYKGISGANVLTF. The CDR3 DNA sequence: TGTGCCAGCAGTTACAAGGGAATCTCTGGGGCCAACGTCCTGACTTTC.

This clonotype was found many times. The gene calls are TRBV7-2 and TRBJ1-1; D remains unclear. V lost 5 bases and J 4 bases, leaving 17 bases between the germline ends. In germline, CDR1 is SGHTA, CDR2 FQGNSA. This CDR3 contains 15 residues. The CDR3 protein is CASSPPWYPGTEAFF. CDR3 bases: TGTGCCAGCAGCCCACCGTGGTATCCTGGCACTGAAGCTTTCTTT.

This clonotype was counted between two and nine times. This chain connects TRBV28 to TRBJ1-4; maybe TRBD1 (6 bases). The germline gives CDR1 MDHEN, CDR2 SYDVKM. The CDR3 is made up of 15 amino acids. The V gene lost 5 bases and the J gene lost 0 bases, with 10 bases spanning the gap. The CDR3 loop is CASSPTGSTNEKLFF. The CDR3 DNA reads as TGTGCCAGCAGTCCCACAGGGTCAACTAATGAAAAACTGTTTTTT.

The chain uses TRBV5-3 and TRBJ2-2; TRBD1 or TRBD2 may be the D gene (5 bases each). TRBV5-3 is assigned to the ORF class and has an uncertain function. There are 16 residues in the CDR3. Trimming cost V 0 bases and J 17 bases, with 26 bases left between them. The CDR3 DNA reads as TGTGCCAGAAGCTTGGGTGGGGCCGGACACCGGGGAGCTTTTTTTTTT. Translation gives CARSLGGAGHRGAFFF.

This clonotype was recorded many times. CDR3 region: CASSHFLQATNEKLFF. CDR3 in DNA: TGCGCCAGCAGCCATTTCTTACAGGCAACTAATGAAAAACTGTTTTTT. V and J are TRBV4-3 and TRBJ1-4; a possible D gene is TRBD1 (5 bases). V was pared by 3 bases and J by 0 bases, with 11 bases between. Germline V gene sequence: CDR1 LGHNA, CDR2 YSLEER. CDR3 length: 16 amino acids.

The chain uses TRBV9 and TRBJ2-7, with TRBD1 identical over 7 bases. Trimming at V came to 0 bases and at J to 0 bases, leaving 0 bases not matched to a gene. CDR1 is SGDLS and CDR2 is YYNGEE in the germline V gene. This CDR3 contains 14 residues. CDR3 sequence (DNA): TGTGCCAGCAGCGTAGGGGACAGCTCCTACGAGCAGTACTTC. Encoded protein: CASSVGDSSYEQYF.